These 19 T cell receptor beta chains originate from one sample sequenced in a study of blood T cell repertoires in COVID-19. The repertoire was sequenced with immunoSEQ multiplex PCR; TCRdb's copy has only in-frame clones and lacks some. The top ten hold roughly 3% of the sample, which has a few hundred thousand clones, approximately 86% seen once. Sequencing was performed on peripheral blood. These receptors were obtained from a man aged 55 to 70 with acute or convalescent COVID-19.

V is TRBV3-1 (or the pseudogene TRBV3-2) and J is TRBJ2-1; 7 nucleotides agree with TRBD1. Germline V gene lookup returns CDR1 LGHDT and CDR2 YNNKEL (reference sequence). V lost 3 bases and J lost 3; bases outside the gene matches: 2. This CDR3 is built from 14 residues. CDR3 sequence: CASSHRDSYNEQFF. In DNA form, the CDR3 reads TGTGCCAGCAGCCACAGGGACAGCTACAATGAGCAGTTCTTC.

The chain joins TRBV7-2 to TRBJ2-7; tentative D call: TRBD1 (6 bases). With 3 bases removed from V and 0 bases from J, the gap between germline ends came to 9 bases. In germline, CDR1 is SGHTA, CDR2 FQGNSA. CDR3 length equals 14 residues. CDR3 region: CASSFNRASYEQYF. CDR3 bases: TGTGCCAGCAGCTTCAACAGGGCCTCCTACGAGCAGTACTTC.

This chain connects TRBV7-9 to TRBJ2-2; the D is unclear. Germline V gene sequence: CDR1 SEHNR, CDR2 FQNEAQ (reference sequence). The CDR3 loop spans 17 amino acids. Between the trimmed V and J ends, which lost 0 bases and 3 bases, there was a span of 14 bases. CDR3 loop: CASSLASRYQDTGELFF. CDR3 in DNA: TGTGCCAGCAGCTTAGCGTCCAGGTATCAAGACACCGGGGAGCTGTTTTTT.

The chain recombines TRBV7-2 with TRBJ1-3; tentative D call: TRBD1 (6 bases). Germline V gene data show CDR1 as SGHTA and CDR2 as FQGNSA. This CDR3 is built from 17 residues. V lost 0 bases and J 4 bases, leaving 16 bases between the germline ends. CDR3 sequence reads: CASSLAGAALLGNTIYF. CDR3 coding DNA: TGTGCCAGCAGCTTAGCGGGGGCGGCGCTACTCGGAAACACCATATATTTT.

The chain couples TRBV5-4 to TRBJ2-2, with 8 bases aligning to TRBD2. Germline values: CDR1 SGHNT, CDR2 YYREEE (reference sequence). The CDR3 totals 16 residues. V shed 4 bases and J 0 bases; nucleotides not matched to a gene: 5. CDR3 sequence: CASSPRGAANTGELFF. DNA for the CDR3: TGTGCCAGCAGCCCGCGGGGGGCGGCGAACACCGGGGAGCTGTTTTTT.

The CDR3 spells CASSRLRDNDGEQYF. In DNA, the CDR3 is TGTGCCAGCAGCCGCTTACGGGACAACGACGGGGAGCAGTACTTC. The V call is TRBV11-3, the J call TRBJ2-7; D might be TRBD1 (6 bases). The germline CDR1 and CDR2 sequences are SGHNT and YENEEA. The CDR3 has 15 amino acids. Trimming removed 5 bases at V and 7 bases at J, with 21 bases between.

This clone turned up a few times. CDR3: CATSRDSGSGYTF. In nucleotides, the CDR3 is TGTGCCACCAGCAGAGATTCGGGTTCTGGCTACACCTTC. This sequence joins TRBV15 and TRBJ1-2; D ambiguous. The V gene lost 0 bases and the J gene lost 7 bases, with 9 bases spanning the gap. There are 13 residues in the CDR3. CDR1 and CDR2 (germline): LNHNV, YYDKDF (reference sequence). Based on the CDR3 plus reference TRBV15 and TRBJ1-2, the full variable domain is DAMVIQNPRYQVTQFGKPVTLSCSQTLNHNVMYWYQQKSSQAPKLLFHYYDKDFNNEADTPDNFQSRRPNTSFCFLDIRSPGLGDTAMYLCATSRDSGSGYTFGSGTRLTVV.

This clone has a handful of counts. The V call is TRBV6-5, the J call TRBJ1-3, with D perhaps matching TRBD1 (6 bases). Germline V gene data show CDR1 as MNHEY and CDR2 as SVGAGI. This CDR3 contains 15 residues. V was cut by 5 bases and J by 0 bases, with 11 bases left in between. The CDR3 loop is CASSPDRFSGNTIYF. CDR3 sequence (DNA): TGTGCCAGCAGTCCAGACAGGTTCTCTGGAAACACCATATATTTT.

CDR3 in amino acids: CASSIGPGTGSYGYTF. CDR3 sequence (DNA): TGTGCCAGTAGTATCGGTCCCGGGACAGGGAGCTATGGCTACACCTTC. The chain combines TRBV19 with TRBJ1-2; 9 nucleotides align to TRBD1. This CDR3 contains 16 residues. Germline CDR1 is LNHDA and CDR2 is SQIVND (reference sequence). The V segment lost 3 bases and the J segment 4 bases; nucleotides outside the gene matches: 9.

The chain combines TRBV29-1 with TRBJ2-7; possibly TRBD1 for D (6 bases). The CDR3 is 13 amino acids. The V gene's germline CDR1 is SQVTM and CDR2 ANQGSEA. V shed 6 bases and J shed 1 base, with 13 bases lying between them. The CDR3 coding sequence is TGCAGCGTCCCGGCCAGGGGATCCTACGAGCAGTACTTC. Protein sequence: CSVPARGSYEQYF.

The chain links TRBV19 to TRBJ1-6; D unresolved. CDR1 is LNHDA and CDR2 is SQIVND in the germline V gene (reference sequence). The CDR3 is made up of 14 amino acids. V shed 1 base and J shed 10 bases, with 11 bases lying between them. The CDR3 nucleotides are TGTGCCAGTAGTATAGGTTTCGAGGGATCACCCCTCCACTTT. Translated, it gives CASSIGFEGSPLHF.

The J gene is TRBJ2-7, the V gene TRBV6-6; 9 bases align to TRBD2. Germline CDR1 reads MNHNY; CDR2 reads SVGAGI (reference sequence). Germline trimming cut 5 bases from V and 4 bases from J; bases unmatched to any gene: 15. This CDR3 is built from 17 residues. The DNA for the CDR3 is TGTGCCAGCAGTCCGATCCTTTTAGCGGGGGTAGGGTACGAGCAGTACTTC. Its translation is CASSPILLAGVGYEQYF.

In its sample, this clone was seen once. The rearrangement uses TRBV5-4 and TRBJ1-6, with TRBD1 identical over 7 bases. V lost 1 base and J lost 7; bases outside the gene matches: 5. CDR1 is SGHNT, CDR2 YYREEE, per germline (reference sequence). This CDR3 has 15 residues. The CDR3 DNA sequence: TGTGCCAGCAGCTTGACCGGGACAGTCAATTCACCCCTCCACTTT. The encoded protein is CASSLTGTVNSPLHF.

The rearrangement uses TRBV2 and TRBJ1-5; 9 bases fit TRBD1. The CDR3 loop spans 18 amino acids. V shed 3 bases, J shed 6 bases, and the junction held 15 bases outside the gene matches. CDR1 is SNHLY and CDR2 is FYNNEI in the germline V gene. CDR3 sequence: CASSDPGTGRMASQPQHF. CDR3 DNA sequence: TGTGCCAGCAGTGACCCCGGGACAGGGCGGATGGCAAGTCAGCCCCAGCATTTT.

The V and J genes are TRBV5-1 and TRBJ2-1; 8 bases fit TRBD2. This CDR3 region has 18 residues. Germline V gene data show CDR1 as SGHRS and CDR2 as YFSETQ. The trim removed 1 base at V and 2 bases at J, leaving 11 bases unmatched. CDR3 sequence reads: CASSLKESGTSPYNEQFF. The CDR3 DNA sequence: TGCGCCAGCAGCTTGAAGGAGTCCGGGACTAGTCCCTACAATGAGCAGTTCTTC.

The chain combines TRBV5-1 with TRBJ2-2; 8 nucleotides match TRBD1. Unmatched junction bases numbered 4, after V lost 1 base and J lost 5 bases. This CDR3 is built from 15 residues. Germline V gene sequence: CDR1 SGHRS, CDR2 YFSETQ. The CDR3 loop is CASSLIQGATGELFF. CDR3 nucleotide sequence: TGCGCCAGCAGCTTGATCCAGGGGGCGACCGGGGAGCTGTTTTTT.

The gene calls are TRBV28 and TRBJ1-1, with 7 bases matching TRBD1. Trimming cost V 3 bases and J 9 bases; bases outside gene matches: 4. Germline V gene data show CDR1 as MDHEN and CDR2 as SYDVKM. The CDR3 covers 12 residues. CDR3 coding DNA: TGTGCCAGCAGTTTCCGACAGGGAAAAGCTTTCTTT. The encoded protein is CASSFRQGKAFF.

The genes are TRBV5-1 and TRBJ2-3; no clear D. Trimming removed 1 base from V and 4 bases from J, with 10 bases in between. Germline V gene sequence: CDR1 SGHRS, CDR2 YFSETQ. This CDR3 comprises 14 residues. The DNA of the CDR3 is TGCGCCAGCAGCTTGCCCGATAGTGCAGATACGCAGTATTTT. Translated: CASSLPDSADTQYF.

The chain is built from TRBV27 and TRBJ1-1; 7 bases match TRBD1. The CDR3 loop spans 12 amino acids. The V and J ends lost 4 bases and 9 bases, in that order; junction bases with no gene match: 5. Germline V gives CDR1 MNHEY, CDR2 SMNVEV (reference sequence). CDR3 sequence: CASSSPTGKAFF. As DNA, the CDR3 is TGTGCCAGCAGTTCCCCGACAGGGAAAGCTTTCTTT.